What follows is one TCR beta chain and its context. This record belongs to a study of control samples from healthy donors and cancer patients. Clones were sequenced by immunoSEQ multiplex PCR, and TCRdb holds only the in-frame ones, with some missing. The sample consists of some 150,000 clones, roughly 89% of them appearing once. Sequencing used blood. This clonotype was obtained from a man between 18 and 35 years old in good health.

The CDR3 reads CASSPSTGNTEAFF. The CDR3, as DNA: TGTGCCAGCAGCCCGTCAACGGGCAACACTGAAGCTTTCTTT. The chain couples TRBV3-1 (or the pseudogene TRBV3-2) to TRBJ1-1; D not certain. Trimming took 4 bases from V and 2 from J, leaving 11 bases between them. Germline CDR1 and CDR2: LGHDT and YNNKEL (reference sequence). The CDR3 consists of 14 residues.